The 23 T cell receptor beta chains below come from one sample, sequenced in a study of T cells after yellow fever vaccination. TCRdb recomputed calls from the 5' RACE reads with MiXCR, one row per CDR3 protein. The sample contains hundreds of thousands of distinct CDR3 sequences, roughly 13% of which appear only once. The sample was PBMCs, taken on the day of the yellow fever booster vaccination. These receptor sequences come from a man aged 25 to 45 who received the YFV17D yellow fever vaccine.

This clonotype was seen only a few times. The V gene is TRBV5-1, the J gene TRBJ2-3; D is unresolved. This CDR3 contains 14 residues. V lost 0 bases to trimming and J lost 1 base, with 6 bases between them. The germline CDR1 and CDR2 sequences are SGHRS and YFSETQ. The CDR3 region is CASSLADGTDTQYF. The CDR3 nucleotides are TGCGCCAGCAGCTTGGCCGACGGCACAGATACGCAGTATTTT.

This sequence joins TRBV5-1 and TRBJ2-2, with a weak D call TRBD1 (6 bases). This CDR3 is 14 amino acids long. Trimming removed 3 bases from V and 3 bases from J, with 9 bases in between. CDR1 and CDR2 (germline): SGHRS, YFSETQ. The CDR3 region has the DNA TGCGCCAGCAGCTCTTCAGGGGACACCGGGGAGCTGTTTTTT. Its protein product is CASSSSGDTGELFF.

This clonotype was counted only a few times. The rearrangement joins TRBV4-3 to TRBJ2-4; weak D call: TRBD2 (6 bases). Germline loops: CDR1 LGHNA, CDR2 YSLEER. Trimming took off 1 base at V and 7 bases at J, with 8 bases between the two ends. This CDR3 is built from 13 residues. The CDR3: CASSQVGRNIQYF. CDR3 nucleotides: TGCGCCAGCAGCCAAGTTGGGAGGAACATTCAGTACTTC.

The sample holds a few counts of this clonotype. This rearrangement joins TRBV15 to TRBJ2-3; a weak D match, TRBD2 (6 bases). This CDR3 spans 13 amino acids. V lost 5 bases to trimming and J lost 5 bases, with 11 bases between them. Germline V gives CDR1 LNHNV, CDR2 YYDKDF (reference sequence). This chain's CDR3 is CATSAGKLDTQYF. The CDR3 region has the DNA TGTGCCACCAGCGCGGGGAAGCTAGATACGCAGTATTTT.

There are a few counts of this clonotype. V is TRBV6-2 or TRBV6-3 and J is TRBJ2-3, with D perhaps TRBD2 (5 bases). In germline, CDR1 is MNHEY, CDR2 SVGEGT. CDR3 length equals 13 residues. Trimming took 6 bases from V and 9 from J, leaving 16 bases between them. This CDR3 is CASSHLTRGTQYF. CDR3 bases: TGTGCCAGCAGCCACCTGACCCGGGGAACGCAGTATTTT.

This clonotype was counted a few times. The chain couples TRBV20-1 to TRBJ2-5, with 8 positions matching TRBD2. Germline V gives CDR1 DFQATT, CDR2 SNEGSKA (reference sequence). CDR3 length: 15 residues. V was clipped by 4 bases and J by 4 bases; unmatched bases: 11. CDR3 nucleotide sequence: TGCAGTGCTAATGGCCGGGGGGGGAATGGAGAGACCCAGTACTTC. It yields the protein CSANGRGGNGETQYF.

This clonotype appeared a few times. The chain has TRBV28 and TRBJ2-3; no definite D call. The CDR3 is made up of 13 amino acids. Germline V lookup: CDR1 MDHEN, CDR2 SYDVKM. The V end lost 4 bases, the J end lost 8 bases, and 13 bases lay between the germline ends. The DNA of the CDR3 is TGTGCCAGCAGTTCCCGGACCCCGGGTACGCAGTATTTT. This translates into CASSSRTPGTQYF.

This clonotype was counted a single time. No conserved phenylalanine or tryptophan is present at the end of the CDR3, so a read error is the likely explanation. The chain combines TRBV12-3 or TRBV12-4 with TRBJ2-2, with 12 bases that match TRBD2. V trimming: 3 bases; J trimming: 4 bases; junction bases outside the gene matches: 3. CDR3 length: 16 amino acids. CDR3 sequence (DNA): TGTGCCAGCAGTTTGGGACTAGCGGGCTCCACCGGGGAGCTGTTTTCT. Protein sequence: CASSLGLAGSTGELFS.

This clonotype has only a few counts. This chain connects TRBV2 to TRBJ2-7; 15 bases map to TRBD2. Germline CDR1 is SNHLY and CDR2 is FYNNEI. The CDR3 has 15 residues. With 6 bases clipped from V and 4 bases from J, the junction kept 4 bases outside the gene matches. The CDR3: CASRVGLAGGYEQYF. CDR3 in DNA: TGTGCCAGCAGGGTAGGACTAGCGGGAGGGTACGAGCAGTACTTC. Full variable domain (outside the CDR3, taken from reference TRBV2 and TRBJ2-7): EPEVTQTPSHQVTQMGQEVILRCVPISNHLYFYWYRQILGQKVEFLVSFYNNEISEKSEIFDDQFSVERPDGSNFTLKIRSTKLEDSAMYFCASRVGLAGGYEQYFGPGTRLTVT.

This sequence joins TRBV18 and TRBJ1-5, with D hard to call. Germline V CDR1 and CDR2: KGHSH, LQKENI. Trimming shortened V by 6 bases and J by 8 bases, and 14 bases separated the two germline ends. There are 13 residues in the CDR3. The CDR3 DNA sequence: TGTGCCAGCTCCGGAGCGGACGAGAAGCCCCAGCATTTT. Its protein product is CASSGADEKPQHF.

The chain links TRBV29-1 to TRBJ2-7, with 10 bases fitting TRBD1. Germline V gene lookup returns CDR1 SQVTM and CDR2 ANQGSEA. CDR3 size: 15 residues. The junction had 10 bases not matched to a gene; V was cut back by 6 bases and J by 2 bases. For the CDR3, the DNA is TGCAGCGTCTCCCAGGGACAGGGGAGCACCTACGAGCAGTACTTC. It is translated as CSVSQGQGSTYEQYF.

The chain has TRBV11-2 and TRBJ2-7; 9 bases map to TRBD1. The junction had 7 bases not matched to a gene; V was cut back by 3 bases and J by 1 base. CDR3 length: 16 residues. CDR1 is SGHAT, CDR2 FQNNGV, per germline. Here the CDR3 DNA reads TGTGCCAGCAGCTTCCTAACGGGACAGGGATCCTACGAGCAGTACTTC. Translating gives CASSFLTGQGSYEQYF.

The CDR3: CSARPSGRNNEQFF. The CDR3 nucleotides read TGCAGTGCTAGACCTAGCGGGAGGAATAATGAGCAGTTCTTC. The chain uses TRBV20-1 and TRBJ2-1, with 11 bases fitting TRBD2. The ends lost 2 bases at V and 7 bases at J; junction bases unmatched: 4. There are 14 residues in the CDR3. The germline V gene has CDR1 DFQATT and CDR2 SNEGSKA (reference sequence).

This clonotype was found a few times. The CDR3 spells CASTPWTGGIVTGELFF. DNA for the CDR3: TGTGCCAGCACGCCCTGGACAGGGGGCATCGTCACCGGGGAGCTGTTTTTT. V is TRBV19 and J is TRBJ2-2; 11 nucleotides align to TRBD1. CDR1 and CDR2 from the germline V gene are LNHDA and SQIVND (reference sequence). CDR3 length: 17 amino acids. The V gene end was trimmed by 9 bases and the J gene end by 4 bases; junction bases not matched to a gene: 13. Variable domain in full (rest from reference TRBV19 and TRBJ2-2): DGGITQSPKYLFRKEGQNVTLSCEQNLNHDAMYWYRQDPGQGLRLIYYSQIVNDFQKGDIAEGYSVSREKKESFPLTVTSAQKNPTAFYLCASTPWTGGIVTGELFFGEGSRLTVL.

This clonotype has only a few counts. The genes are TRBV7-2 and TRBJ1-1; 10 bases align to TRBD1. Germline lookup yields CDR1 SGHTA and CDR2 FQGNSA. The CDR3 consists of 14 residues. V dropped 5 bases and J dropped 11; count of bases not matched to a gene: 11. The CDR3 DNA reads TGTGCCAGCAGCCCGACCGGGACAGGGGTTTGGGCTTTCTTT. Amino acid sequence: CASSPTGTGVWAFF.

CDR3 loop: CASSLGPGLAKNIQYF. In DNA, the CDR3 is TGCGCCAGCAGCTTGGGTCCGGGGCTAGCCAAAAACATTCAGTACTTC. This chain links TRBV5-1 with TRBJ2-4; D is possibly TRBD1 or TRBD2 (5 bases each). This CDR3 is built from 16 residues. Germline V gene data show CDR1 as SGHRS and CDR2 as YFSETQ. V was shortened by 0 bases and J by 0 bases, with 10 bases between the two germline ends.

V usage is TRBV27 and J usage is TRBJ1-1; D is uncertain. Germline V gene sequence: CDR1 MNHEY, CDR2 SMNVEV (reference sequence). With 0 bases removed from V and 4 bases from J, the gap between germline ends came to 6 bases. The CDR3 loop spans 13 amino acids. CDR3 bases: TGTGCCAGCAGTTTATCGAAGGGCACTGAAGCTTTCTTT. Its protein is CASSLSKGTEAFF.

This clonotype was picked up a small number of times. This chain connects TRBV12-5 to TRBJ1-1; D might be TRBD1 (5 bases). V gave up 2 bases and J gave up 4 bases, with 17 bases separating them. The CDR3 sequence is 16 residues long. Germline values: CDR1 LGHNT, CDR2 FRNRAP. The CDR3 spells CASGLPHGGVATEAFF. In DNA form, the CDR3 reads TGTGCTAGTGGTTTGCCCCATGGGGGGGTGGCCACTGAAGCTTTCTTT.

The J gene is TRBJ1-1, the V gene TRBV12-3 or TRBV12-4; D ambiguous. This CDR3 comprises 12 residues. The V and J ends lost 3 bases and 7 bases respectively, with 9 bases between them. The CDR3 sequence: CASSFGLLEAFF. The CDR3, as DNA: TGTGCCAGCAGTTTTGGCCTACTTGAAGCTTTCTTT.

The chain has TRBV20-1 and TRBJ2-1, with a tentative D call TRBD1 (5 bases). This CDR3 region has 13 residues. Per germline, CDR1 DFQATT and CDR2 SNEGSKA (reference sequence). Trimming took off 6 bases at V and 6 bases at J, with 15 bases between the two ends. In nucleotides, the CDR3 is TGCAGTGCCCCATCTGTAGACAGCAATGAGCAGTTCTTC. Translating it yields CSAPSVDSNEQFF.

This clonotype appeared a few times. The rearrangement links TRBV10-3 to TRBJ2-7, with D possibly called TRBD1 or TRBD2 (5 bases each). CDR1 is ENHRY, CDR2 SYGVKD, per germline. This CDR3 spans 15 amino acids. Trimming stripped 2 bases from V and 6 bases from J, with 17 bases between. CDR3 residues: CAISEAAGRDSEQYF. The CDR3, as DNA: TGTGCCATCAGTGAGGCGGCAGGGAGAGATAGCGAGCAGTACTTC.

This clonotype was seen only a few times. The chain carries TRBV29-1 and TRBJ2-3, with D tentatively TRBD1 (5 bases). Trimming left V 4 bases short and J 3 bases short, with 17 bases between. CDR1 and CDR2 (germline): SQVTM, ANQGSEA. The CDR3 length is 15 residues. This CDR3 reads CSVVRLGERTDTQYF. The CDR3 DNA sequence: TGCAGCGTTGTTAGGTTAGGGGAAAGGACAGATACGCAGTATTTT.

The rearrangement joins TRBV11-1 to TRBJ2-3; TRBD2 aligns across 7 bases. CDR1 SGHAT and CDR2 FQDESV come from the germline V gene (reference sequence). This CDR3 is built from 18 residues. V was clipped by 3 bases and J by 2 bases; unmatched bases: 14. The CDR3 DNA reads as TGTGCCAGCAGCTTGGCTAGCGGACGCCTTCCTTCCACAGATACGCAGTATTTT. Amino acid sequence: CASSLASGRLPSTDTQYF.